Listed below are T cell receptor beta chains from one sample, sequenced in a study of breast tumors, draining lymph nodes, adjacent tissues. TCRdb itself ran the multiplex PCR reads through MiXCR, one entry per CDR3 protein. Found here are 10,000 to 15,000 distinct CDR3 sequences, 35% to 40% of them singletons; the top ten hold about 14%. Sample: breast tumor tissue. Receptors were obtained from a female donor with breast cancer. Some clones in this sample may be carry-over from other donors' samples. The CDR3 runs from the conserved cysteine through the conserved F or W. Fields, in order: J gene, V gene, clone size, D gene, CDR3 DNA, CDR3 protein. The D gene is left open where the match is weak. Clone sizes are given selectively: once, few, many, or a class where the clone is expanded.

j_call: TRBJ2-1; v_call: TRBV7-3; clone_size: many; d_call: .; cdr3_nt: TGTGCCAGCAGCTTCGACTTGGGGGTCGATGAGCAGTTCTTC; cdr3_aa: CASSFDLGVDEQFF
j_call: TRBJ1-6; v_call: TRBV9; clone_size: medium-sized; d_call: TRBD1; cdr3_nt: TGTGCCAGCAGCCCTCAAGACAGGGCTAATTCACCCCTCCACTTT; cdr3_aa: CASSPQDRANSPLHF
j_call: TRBJ1-5; v_call: TRBV12-3/TRBV12-4; clone_size: many; d_call: TRBD1; cdr3_nt: TGTGCCAGCAGTAGGACAGGGGGCCAGCCCCAGCATTTT; cdr3_aa: CASSRTGGQPQHF
j_call: TRBJ2-7; v_call: TRBV10-2; clone_size: medium-sized; d_call: .; cdr3_nt: TGCGCCAGCATAAGGACGGATGGCGAGCAGTACTTC; cdr3_aa: CASIRTDGEQYF
j_call: TRBJ1-5; v_call: TRBV19; clone_size: many; d_call: .; cdr3_nt: TGTGCCAGTACCGGACAGCGGCTAAATCAGCCCCAGCATTTT; cdr3_aa: CASTGQRLNQPQHF
j_call: TRBJ1-2; v_call: TRBV19; clone_size: many; d_call: TRBD1; cdr3_nt: TGTGCCAGTAGTACAAGGACAGGGGGCGATCCGGGGGGCGGCTACACCTTC; cdr3_aa: CASSTRTGGDPGGGYTF
j_call: TRBJ1-4; v_call: TRBV27; clone_size: many; d_call: .; cdr3_nt: TGTGCCAGCAGTGTTGCAACTAATGAAAAACTGTTTTTT; cdr3_aa: CASSVATNEKLFF
j_call: TRBJ1-4; v_call: TRBV19; clone_size: .; d_call: .; cdr3_nt: TGTGCCAGTAGTATAGGAGGGGAAAAACTGTTTTTT; cdr3_aa: CASSIGGEKLFF
j_call: TRBJ2-3; v_call: TRBV4-1; clone_size: many; d_call: .; cdr3_nt: TGCGCCAGCAGCCAGGTAGAGGCGACAGATACGCAGTATTTT; cdr3_aa: CASSQVEATDTQYF
j_call: TRBJ2-2; v_call: TRBV2; clone_size: many; d_call: .; cdr3_nt: TGTGCCAGCATGCGACATGCCGGGGAGCTGTTTTTT; cdr3_aa: CASMRHAGELFF
j_call: TRBJ2-5; v_call: TRBV20-1; clone_size: many; d_call: .; cdr3_nt: TGCAGTGCTATCCCTTCAGAGACCCAGTACTTC; cdr3_aa: CSAIPSETQYF
j_call: TRBJ2-1; v_call: TRBV7-9; clone_size: .; d_call: .; cdr3_nt: TGTGCCAGCAGCTTTCCGGGAGAGCAGTTCTTT; cdr3_aa: CASSFPGEQFF
j_call: TRBJ2-7; v_call: TRBV19; clone_size: .; d_call: .; cdr3_nt: TGTGCCAGTAGTTTAGAACGGAGCTACGAGCGGTACTTC; cdr3_aa: CASSLERSYERYF
j_call: TRBJ1-2; v_call: TRBV28; clone_size: many; d_call: TRBD1; cdr3_nt: TGTGCCAGCAGTCTGGGATATGACAGGGCCTATGGCTACACCTTC; cdr3_aa: CASSLGYDRAYGYTF